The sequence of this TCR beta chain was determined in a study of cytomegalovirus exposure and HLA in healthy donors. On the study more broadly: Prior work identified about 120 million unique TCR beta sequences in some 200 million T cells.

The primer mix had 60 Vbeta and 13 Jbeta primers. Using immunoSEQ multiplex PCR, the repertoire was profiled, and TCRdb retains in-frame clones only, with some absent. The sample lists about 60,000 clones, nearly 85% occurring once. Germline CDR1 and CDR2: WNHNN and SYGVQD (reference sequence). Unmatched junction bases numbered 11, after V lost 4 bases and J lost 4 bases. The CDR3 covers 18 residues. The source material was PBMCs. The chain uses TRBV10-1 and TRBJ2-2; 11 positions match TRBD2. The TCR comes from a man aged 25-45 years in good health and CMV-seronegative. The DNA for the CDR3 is TGCGCCAGCAGTGGGGGTAGCGGGGGGGAGTCTGTCACCGGGGAGCTGTTTTTT. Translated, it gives CASSGGSGGESVTGELFF.